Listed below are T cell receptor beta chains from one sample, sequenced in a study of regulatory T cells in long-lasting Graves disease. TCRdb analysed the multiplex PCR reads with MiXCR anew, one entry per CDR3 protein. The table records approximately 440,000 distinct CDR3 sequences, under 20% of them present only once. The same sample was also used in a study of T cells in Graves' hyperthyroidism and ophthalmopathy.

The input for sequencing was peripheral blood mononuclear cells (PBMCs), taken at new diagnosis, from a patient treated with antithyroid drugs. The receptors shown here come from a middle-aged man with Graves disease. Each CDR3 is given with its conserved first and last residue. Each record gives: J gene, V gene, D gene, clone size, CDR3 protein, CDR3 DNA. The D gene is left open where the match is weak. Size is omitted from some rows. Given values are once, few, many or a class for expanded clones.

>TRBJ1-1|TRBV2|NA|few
CASSDLSREAFF
TGTGCCAGCAGTGATTTGTCGAGGGAAGCTTTCTTT
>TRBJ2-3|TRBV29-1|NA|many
CSVDLGTDTQYF
TGCAGCGTGGACCTAGGCACAGATACGCAGTATTTT
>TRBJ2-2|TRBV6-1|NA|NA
CASRAERGVNTGELFF
TGTGCCAGCCGGGCGGAGAGAGGAGTCAACACCGGGGAGCTGTTTTTT
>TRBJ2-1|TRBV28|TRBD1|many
CASSLGGTGSNEQFF
TGTGCCAGCAGTTTAGGGGGGACAGGTAGCAATGAGCAGTTCTTC
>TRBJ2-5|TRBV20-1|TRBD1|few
CSAEQGIETQYF
TGCAGTGCTGAACAGGGGATCGAGACCCAGTACTTC
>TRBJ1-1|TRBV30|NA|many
CAWCEGTNTEAFF
TGTGCCTGGTGCGAAGGGACGAACACTGAAGCTTTCTTT
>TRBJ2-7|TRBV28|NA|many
CASTIGGIRYEQYF
TGTGCCAGCACAATAGGGGGGATCAGGTACGAGCAGTACTTC
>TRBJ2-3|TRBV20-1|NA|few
CSARDKYTQYF
TGCAGTGCTAGGGACAAGTATACGCAGTATTTT
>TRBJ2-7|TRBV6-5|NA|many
CASSYSREYEQYF
TGTGCCAGCAGTTACTCACGGGAATACGAGCAGTACTTC
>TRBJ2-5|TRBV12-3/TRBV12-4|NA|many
CASSPLLSWDTSGETQYF
TGTGCCAGCAGTCCCCTCTTGTCCTGGGACACTTCGGGGGAGACCCAGTACTTC
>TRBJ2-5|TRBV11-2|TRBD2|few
CASSLGGLAGYQETQYF
TGTGCCAGCAGCTTAGGCGGGTTAGCGGGATACCAAGAGACCCAGTACTTC
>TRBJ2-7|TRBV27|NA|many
CASSYGRSYEQYF
TGTGCCAGCAGTTACGGGAGATCCTACGAGCAGTACTTC
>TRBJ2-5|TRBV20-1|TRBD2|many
CSAELAGATLETQYF
TGCAGTGCTGAACTAGCGGGAGCTACATTGGAGACCCAGTACTTC
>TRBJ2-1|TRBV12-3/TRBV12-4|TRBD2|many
CASRTSGRADEQFF
TGTGCCAGCAGGACTAGCGGGAGGGCCGATGAGCAGTTCTTC
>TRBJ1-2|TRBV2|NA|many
CASIRSAYGYTF
TGTGCCAGCATAAGGTCCGCCTATGGCTACACCTTC
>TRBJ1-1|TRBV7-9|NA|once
CASSPQPNTEAFF
TGTGCCAGCAGCCCCCAGCCGAACACTGAAGCTTTCTTT
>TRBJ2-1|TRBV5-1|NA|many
CASPLRDWSSYNEQFF
TGCGCCAGCCCGTTGAGGGACTGGAGCTCCTACAATGAGCAGTTCTTC
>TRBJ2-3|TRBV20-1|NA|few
CSLGGSTDTQYF
TGCAGTTTGGGGGGAAGCACAGATACGCAGTATTTT
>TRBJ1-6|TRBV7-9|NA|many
CASSFGRDNSPLHF
TGTGCCAGCAGTTTCGGACGAGATAATTCACCCCTCCACTTT
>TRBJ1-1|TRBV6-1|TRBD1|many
CASSPTGDPGAFF
TGTGCCAGCAGTCCGACAGGGGATCCTGGAGCTTTCTTT
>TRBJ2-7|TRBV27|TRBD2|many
CASSNFGLGVYEQYF
TGTGCCAGCAGTAACTTTGGACTAGGGGTATACGAGCAGTACTTC
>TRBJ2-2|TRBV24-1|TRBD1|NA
CATSDFSQGAPETGELFF
TGTGCCACCAGTGATTTCTCCCAGGGGGCTCCAGAGACCGGGGAGCTGTTTTTT